This T cell receptor (beta chain) stems from a study of OX40 agonist ivuxolimab in advanced cancers. Repertoires were generated with immunoSEQ multiplex PCR, while TCRdb's copy carries only in-frame clones and drops some. Of roughly 53,000 clones in the sample, less than 90% were seen once. The V gene's germline CDR1 is MNHNS and CDR2 SASEGT. With V trimmed by 6 bases and J by 6 bases, 6 bases remained unmatched. The CDR3 runs 14 residues. The chain is built from TRBV6-1 and TRBJ2-7; 12 bases match TRBD2. The starting material was CD4+ or CD8+ T cells sorted from blood, obtained in a trial of the OX40 agonist ivuxolimab. This clonotype was sampled from an adult with an advanced solid tumor such as melanoma, head and neck, liver or kidney cancer. CDR3 in amino acids: CASSLAGGPREQYF. The CDR3 coding sequence is TGTGCCAGCAGCCTAGCGGGAGGGCCGCGCGAGCAGTACTTC.